This T cell receptor (beta chain) derives from a study of graft-versus-host responses after intestinal transplantation. Whole-study results and caveats: Recipient marrow contained GvH clones, some of which appeared first in ileum or blood.

Profiled with immunoSEQ multiplex PCR; TCRdb holds only in-frame clones, not every one. The table shows 15,000 to 17,000 clones, with about 74% occurring only once. This clone was recorded a few times. Its antigen is currently unknown. The germline V and J ends were trimmed by 2 bases and 4 bases, with 8 bases remaining between them. The length of the CDR3 is 13 residues. The germline gives CDR1 MNHEY, CDR2 SMNVEV (reference sequence). Processing of graft tissue released intraepithelial and lamina propria lymphocytes. The gene calls are TRBV27 and TRBJ1-2; D gene ambiguous. The TCR sequence derives from a human patient who received an intestinal transplant, so some T cells may come from the graft donor. Sequenced here: ileum tissue, sampled 14 days after transplant. The CDR3 sequence is CASSLNRAYGYTF. CDR3 coding DNA: TGTGCCAGCAGTTTAAATAGGGCCTATGGCTACACCTTC.